The entry that follows covers one TCR beta chain sequence. Its cognate antigen is unknown. This record comes from a study of shared clonotypes between healthy human individuals. Study-level information: Aged 18 to 49, the donors were a couple of women and a few men.

Whole-study results and caveats: Rarefaction demonstrated incomplete sorted-subset sequencing despite large depth. Represented diversity (both genetic and exposure-history) was limited by the small number of donors.

This table comes from immunoSEQ multiplex PCR, and its TCRdb copy is limited to in-frame clones, with some not included. Of around 1.4 million clones in the sample, around 98.5% were seen once. The sequenced material came from naive CD4+ T cells sorted from blood. Subset reported: CD45RA+ positively selected. The sequence derives from a man aged 25 to 40 in good health.

The CDR3 coding sequence is TGTGCTAGTGGTTTGGGGTCGGCTTCGGAGGGGCGCGATCCTGGGGCCAACGTCCTGACTTTC. Its translation is CASGLGSASEGRDPGANVLTF. This rearrangement joins TRBV12-5 to TRBJ2-6; maybe TRBD2 (6 bases). This CDR3 spans 21 amino acids. Germline CDR1 LGHNT, CDR2 FRNRAP. Between the trimmed V and J ends, which lost 1 base and 2 bases, there was a span of 24 bases.